This TCR beta chain was sequenced during a study of T cell responses to AZD1222 COVID-19 vaccine. TCRdb's copy holds only in-frame clones and misses some; the assay was immunoSEQ multiplex PCR. Of approximately 150,000 clones in the sample, 85% to 95% were seen once. Between the trimmed V and J ends, which lost 2 bases and 8 bases, there was a span of 13 bases. The CDR3 consists of 13 residues. Germline CDR1 is SGHDT and CDR2 is YYEEEE. V gene TRBV5-6 combines with J gene TRBJ1-2; D possibly corresponds to TRBD1 (5 bases). Here the sequenced sample was peripheral blood, taken on day 0 of AZD1222 vaccination. The receptor was isolated from an adult in good health. The CDR3 nucleotides read TGTGCCAGCAGCTTCCTGACAGAAAAGGGCTACACCTTC. Its protein product is CASSFLTEKGYTF. The variable domain in full, with the rest retrieved from reference TRBV5-6 and TRBJ1-2, is DAGVTQSPTHLIKTRGQQVTLRCSPKSGHDTVSWYQQALGQGPQFIFQYYEEEERQRGNFPDRFSGHQFPNYSSELNVNALLLGDSALYLCASSFLTEKGYTFGSGTRLTVV.